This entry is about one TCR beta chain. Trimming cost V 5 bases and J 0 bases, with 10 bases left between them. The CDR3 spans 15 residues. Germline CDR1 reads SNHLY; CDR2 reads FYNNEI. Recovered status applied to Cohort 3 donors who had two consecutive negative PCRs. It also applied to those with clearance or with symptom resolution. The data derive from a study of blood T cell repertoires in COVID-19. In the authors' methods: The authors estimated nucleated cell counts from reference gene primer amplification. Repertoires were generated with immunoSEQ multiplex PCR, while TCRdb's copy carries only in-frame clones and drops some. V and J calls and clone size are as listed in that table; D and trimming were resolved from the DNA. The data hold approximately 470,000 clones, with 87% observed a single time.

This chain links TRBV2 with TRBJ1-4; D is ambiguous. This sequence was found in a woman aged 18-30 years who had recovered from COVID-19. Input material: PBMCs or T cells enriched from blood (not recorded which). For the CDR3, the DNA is TGTGCCAGCAGTTCCTTCGGGGCAACTAATGAAAAACTGTTTTTT. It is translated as CASSSFGATNEKLFF. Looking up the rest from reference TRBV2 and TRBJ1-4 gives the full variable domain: EPEVTQTPSHQVTQMGQEVILRCVPISNHLYFYWYRQILGQKVEFLVSFYNNEISEKSEIFDDQFSVERPDGSNFTLKIRSTKLEDSAMYFCASSSFGATNEKLFFGSGTQLSVL.